This TCR beta chain was captured in a study of chemoradiotherapy in HPV16-positive cancers. TCRdb keeps only in-frame clones here, not all; method: immunoSEQ multiplex PCR. The table includes around 30,000 clones, about 89% detected once. The CDR3 length is 12 residues. Germline values: CDR1 MNHEY, CDR2 SMNVEV (reference sequence). V lost 2 bases and J 9 bases, leaving 8 bases between the germline ends. Samples were taken several times over chemoradiotherapy. Sequenced here: blood, sampled from a patient who underwent chemoradiotherapy. This chain connects TRBV27 to TRBJ2-1; D is unclear. This clonotype was sampled from a human donor with HPV-associated anogenital cancer. CDR3 residues: CASSLGSAEQFF. The CDR3 DNA reads TGTGCCAGCAGTTTAGGGTCGGCTGAGCAGTTCTTC.